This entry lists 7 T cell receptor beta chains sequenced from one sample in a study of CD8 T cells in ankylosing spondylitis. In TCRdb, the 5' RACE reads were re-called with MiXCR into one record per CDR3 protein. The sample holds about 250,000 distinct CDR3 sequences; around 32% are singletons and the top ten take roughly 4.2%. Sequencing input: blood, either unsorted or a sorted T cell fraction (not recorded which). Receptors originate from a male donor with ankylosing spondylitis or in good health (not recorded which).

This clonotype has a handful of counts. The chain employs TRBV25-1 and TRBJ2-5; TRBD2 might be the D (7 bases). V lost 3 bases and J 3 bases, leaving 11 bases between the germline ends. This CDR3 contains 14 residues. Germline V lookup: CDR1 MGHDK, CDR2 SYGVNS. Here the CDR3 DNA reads TGTGCCAGCAGTGATTCGGGGGGCAAAGAGACCCAGTACTTC. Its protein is CASSDSGGKETQYF. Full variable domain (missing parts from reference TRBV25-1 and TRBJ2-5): EADIYQTPRYLVIGTGKKITLECSQTMGHDKMYWYQQDPGMELHLIHYSYGVNSTEKGDLSSESTVSRIRTEHFPLTLESARPSHTSQYLCASSDSGGKETQYFGPGTRLLVL.

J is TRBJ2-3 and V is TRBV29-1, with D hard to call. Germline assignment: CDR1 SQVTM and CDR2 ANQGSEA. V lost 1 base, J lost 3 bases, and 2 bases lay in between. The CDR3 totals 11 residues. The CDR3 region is CSVEVTDTQYF. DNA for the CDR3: TGCAGCGTTGAAGTGACAGATACGCAGTATTTT.

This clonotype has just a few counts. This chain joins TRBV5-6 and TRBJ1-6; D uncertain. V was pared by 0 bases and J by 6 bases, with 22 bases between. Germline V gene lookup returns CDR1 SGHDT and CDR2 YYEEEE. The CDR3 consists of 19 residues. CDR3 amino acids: CASSLERRGPGVGNSPLHF. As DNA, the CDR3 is TGTGCCAGCAGCTTGGAAAGACGAGGTCCTGGCGTGGGTAATTCACCCCTCCACTTT.

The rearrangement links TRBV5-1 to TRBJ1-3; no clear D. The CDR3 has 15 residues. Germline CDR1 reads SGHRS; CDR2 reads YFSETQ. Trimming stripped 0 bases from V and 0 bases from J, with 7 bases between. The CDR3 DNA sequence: TGCGCCAGCAGCTTGGCGGGGAGCTCTGGAAACACCATATATTTT. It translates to CASSLAGSSGNTIYF.

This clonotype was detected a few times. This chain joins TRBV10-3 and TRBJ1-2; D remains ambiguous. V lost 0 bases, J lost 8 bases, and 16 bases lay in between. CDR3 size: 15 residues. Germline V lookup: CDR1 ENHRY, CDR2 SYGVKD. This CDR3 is CAISESTKGPGGYTF. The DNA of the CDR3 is TGTGCCATCAGTGAGTCGACGAAGGGCCCTGGCGGCTACACCTTC.

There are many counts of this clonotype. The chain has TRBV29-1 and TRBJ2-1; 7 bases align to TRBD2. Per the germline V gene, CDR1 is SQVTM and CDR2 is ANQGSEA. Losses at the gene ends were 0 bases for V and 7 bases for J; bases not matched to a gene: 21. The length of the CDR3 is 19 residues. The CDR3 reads CSVEDPWSERGPIWNEQFF. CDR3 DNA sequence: TGCAGCGTTGAAGATCCGTGGTCCGAGCGGGGTCCCATTTGGAATGAGCAGTTCTTC.

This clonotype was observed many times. The CDR3 loop is CSARDRAAGGYTF. For the CDR3, the DNA is TGCAGTGCTAGGGACAGGGCAGCCGGCGGCTACACCTTC. The chain has TRBV20-1 and TRBJ1-2, with 8 bases lining up with TRBD1. CDR1 and CDR2 (germline): DFQATT, SNEGSKA (reference sequence). Losses at the gene ends were 3 bases for V and 8 bases for J; bases not matched to a gene: 8. The CDR3 runs 13 residues.